These 29 T cell receptor beta chains were sequenced from one sample in a study of memory CD4+ T cells and cytomegalovirus serostatus. The assay was immunoSEQ multiplex PCR, and TCRdb's table has in-frame clones only and misses some. The data hold around 53,000 clones, with roughly 80% observed a single time. Single viable CD3+CD4+CD8-CD45RO+ cells were sorted as the memory CD4+ T cells. Specimen: memory CD4+ T cells from blood. Receptors were obtained from an adult in good health and CMV-seronegative.

This sequence joins TRBV20-1 and TRBJ1-1, with TRBD1 matching over 10 bases. Per the germline V gene, CDR1 is DFQATT and CDR2 is SNEGSKA (reference sequence). The length of the CDR3 is 11 residues. With V trimmed by 6 bases and J by 9 bases, 4 bases remained unmatched. The CDR3 loop reads CSATDRGQAFF. As DNA, the CDR3 is TGCAGTGCCACCGACAGGGGGCAAGCTTTCTTT.

CDR3 region: CASSSWTGKMSYNEQFF. DNA of the CDR3: TGTGCCAGCAGCTCCTGGACAGGGAAGATGTCCTACAATGAGCAGTTCTTC. This chain joins TRBV7-2 and TRBJ2-1, with 8 bases fitting TRBD1. Unmatched junction bases numbered 9, after V lost 4 bases and J lost 1 base. The CDR3 covers 17 residues. Germline-derived CDR1 and CDR2 are SGHTA and FQGNSA.

The rearrangement links TRBV13 to TRBJ1-6; no reliable D call. Trimming removed 5 bases at V and 7 bases at J, with 6 bases between. Looked up from germline, CDR1 is PRHDT and CDR2 is FYEKMQ (reference sequence). CDR3 length: 12 amino acids. DNA of the CDR3: TGTGCCAGCAGCCGCGGGAATTCACCCCTCCACTTT. Encoded protein: CASSRGNSPLHF. The variable domain in full, with the rest retrieved from reference TRBV13 and TRBJ1-6, is AAGVIQSPRHLIKEKRETATLKCYPIPRHDTVYWYQQGPGQDPQFLISFYEKMQSDKGSIPDRFSAQQFSDYHSELNMSSLELGDSALYFCASSRGNSPLHFGNGTRLTVT.

The V and J genes are TRBV6-5 and TRBJ2-5; the D gene is possibly TRBD1 (6 bases). The CDR3 sequence is 14 residues long. Trimming stripped 6 bases from V and 5 bases from J, with 16 bases between. CDR1 and CDR2 (germline): MNHEY, SVGAGI. The CDR3 sequence is CASRYRAGGETQYF. The DNA for the CDR3 is TGTGCCAGCAGATACAGGGCGGGCGGGGAGACCCAGTACTTC.

This clone was detected once. The V and J genes are TRBV5-6 and TRBJ1-2; TRBD1 might be the D (5 bases). CDR3 size: 13 residues. Between the trimmed V and J ends, which lost 3 bases and 8 bases, there was a span of 14 bases. Germline CDR1 reads SGHDT; CDR2 reads YYEEEE. CDR3 DNA sequence: TGTGCCAGCAGCTCGGCGGCGGGGGTAGGCTACACCTTC. Protein sequence: CASSSAAGVGYTF. Together with reference TRBV5-6 and TRBJ1-2, the CDR3 gives the full variable domain: DAGVTQSPTHLIKTRGQQVTLRCSPKSGHDTVSWYQQALGQGPQFIFQYYEEEERQRGNFPDRFSGHQFPNYSSELNVNALLLGDSALYLCASSSAAGVGYTFGSGTRLTVV.

This chain links TRBV5-1 with TRBJ1-2; no reliable D call. The length of the CDR3 is 12 residues. V shed 0 bases and J shed 9 bases, with 9 bases lying between them. Per germline, CDR1 SGHRS and CDR2 YFSETQ. CDR3 sequence (DNA): TGCGCCAGCAGCTTGGCGGCCGGCCGCTACACCTTC. Translating gives CASSLAAGRYTF.

The J gene is TRBJ2-3, the V gene TRBV30; TRBD1 aligns across 7 bases. CDR1 is GTSNPN, CDR2 SVGIG, per germline (reference sequence). This CDR3 spans 18 amino acids. With 3 bases clipped from V and 6 bases from J, the junction kept 21 bases outside the gene matches. This chain's CDR3 is CAWSGVGGSTTGRDTQYF. The CDR3 DNA sequence: TGTGCCTGGAGCGGGGTAGGGGGCTCAACGACTGGAAGGGATACGCAGTATTTT.

The V gene is TRBV19, the J gene TRBJ2-3; no clear D. Trimming stripped 2 bases from V and 0 bases from J, with 9 bases between. CDR1 and CDR2 (germline): LNHDA, SQIVND (reference sequence). The CDR3 is 15 residues long. CDR3 region: CASSITDSSTDTQYF. DNA for the CDR3: TGTGCCAGTAGTATAACGGATTCTAGCACAGATACGCAGTATTTT.

This rearrangement joins TRBV7-9 to TRBJ1-4, with TRBD1 identical over 11 bases. Germline loops: CDR1 SEHNR, CDR2 FQNEAQ (reference sequence). This CDR3 contains 15 residues. Trimming at V came to 3 bases and at J to 8 bases, leaving 5 bases not matched to a gene. Here the CDR3 DNA reads TGTGCCAGCAGCTTCGGGGGGACAGGGGGAGAAAAACTGTTTTTT. Translation: CASSFGGTGGEKLFF. The full variable domain, with the rest looked up from reference TRBV7-9 and TRBJ1-4, is DTGVSQNPRHKITKRGQNVTFRCDPISEHNRLYWYRQTLGQGPEFLTYFQNEAQLEKSRLLSDRFSAERPKGSFSTLEIQRTEQGDSAMYLCASSFGGTGGEKLFFGSGTQLSVL.

Only one count was recorded for this clone. The chain joins TRBV25-1 to TRBJ2-2; a possible D gene is TRBD2 (5 bases). V lost 6 bases and J lost 2, with 19 bases in between. CDR3 length: 17 residues. Germline V gives CDR1 MGHDK, CDR2 SYGVNS. Here the CDR3 DNA reads TGTGCCAGCAGCCCCGCGGGTGGGCAGCCCAACACCGGGGAGCTGTTTTTT. This sequence encodes CASSPAGGQPNTGELFF.

The chain is built from TRBV7-8 and TRBJ1-2, with 7 bases aligning to TRBD1. CDR1 is SGHVS and CDR2 is FQNEAQ in the germline V gene. This CDR3 has 16 amino acids. With V trimmed by 3 bases and J by 6 bases, 13 bases remained unmatched. The CDR3 spells CASSLYRPDRANGYTF. CDR3 nucleotide sequence: TGTGCCAGCAGCTTGTACCGACCCGACAGGGCGAATGGCTACACCTTC.

The rearrangement joins TRBV11-3 to TRBJ2-1, with a weak D call TRBD2 (6 bases). The CDR3 consists of 13 residues. V was clipped by 4 bases and J by 8 bases, with 12 bases between them. CDR1 is SGHNT, CDR2 YENEEA, per germline. The chain's CDR3 is CASSSGLNDEQFF. CDR3 bases: TGTGCCAGCAGCTCCGGACTAAACGATGAGCAGTTCTTC.

This clone was counted only a few times. The gene calls are TRBV11-2 and TRBJ2-3; D call uncertain. Germline V gene data show CDR1 as SGHAT and CDR2 as FQNNGV. V lost 5 bases to trimming and J lost 6 bases, with 15 bases between them. The CDR3 totals 14 residues. CDR3: CASSDYSAGDTQYF. DNA for the CDR3: TGTGCCAGCAGCGATTATTCTGCCGGGGATACGCAGTATTTT.

The J gene is TRBJ2-5, the V gene TRBV5-8; TRBD1 matches at 7 bases. The J segment lost 2 bases and the V segment lost 4 bases, leaving 8 bases of the junction unmatched. Germline V gene data show CDR1 as SGHTS and CDR2 as YDEGEE. The CDR3 runs to 15 residues. In DNA form, the CDR3 reads TGTGCCAGCAGCCGGGGACAGAAATCTCAAGAGACCCAGTACTTC. Amino acids: CASSRGQKSQETQYF.

This clone was observed a few times. The chain links TRBV2 to TRBJ1-2, with D perhaps matching TRBD1 (5 bases). The CDR3 covers 12 residues. From germline, CDR1 is SNHLY and CDR2 FYNNEI. The V end lost 4 bases, the J end lost 7 bases, and 10 bases lay between the germline ends. The CDR3 bases are TGTGCCAGCAGTGCCTGGGGGGGTGGCTACACCTTC. This codes for CASSAWGGGYTF.

The rearrangement joins TRBV18 to TRBJ1-1; a weak D match, TRBD1 (5 bases). CDR1 and CDR2 from the germline V gene are KGHSH and LQKENI. The V end lost 3 bases, the J end lost 0 bases, and 20 bases lay between the germline ends. The CDR3 extends over 18 amino acids. CDR3 sequence (DNA): TGTGCCAGCTCACCCTCGGCCGGGGGTACAGTTATGAACACTGAAGCTTTCTTT. This gives the protein CASSPSAGGTVMNTEAFF.

The CDR3 is CASSLNPGLAGASGELFF. Here the CDR3 DNA reads TGTGCCAGCAGCTTGAATCCGGGACTAGCGGGAGCATCCGGGGAGCTGTTTTTT. The chain has TRBV5-6 and TRBJ2-2; 14 bases fit TRBD2. The germline V gene encodes CDR1 SGHDT and CDR2 YYEEEE. The CDR3 is made up of 18 amino acids. After removal of 1 base from V and 6 bases from J, the junction contained 8 bases not matched to a gene. The full variable domain, with the rest looked up from reference TRBV5-6 and TRBJ2-2, is DAGVTQSPTHLIKTRGQQVTLRCSPKSGHDTVSWYQQALGQGPQFIFQYYEEEERQRGNFPDRFSGHQFPNYSSELNVNALLLGDSALYLCASSLNPGLAGASGELFFGEGSRLTVL.

J is TRBJ2-5 and V is TRBV11-2; D may be TRBD1 or TRBD2 (5 bases each). V lost 3 bases and J 5 bases, leaving 13 bases between the germline ends. The CDR3 runs to 14 residues. Germline V gene sequence: CDR1 SGHAT, CDR2 FQNNGV. The CDR3 nucleotides read TGTGCCAGCAGCTTGCGTTGGGGCGGGGAGACCCAGTACTTC. It specifies CASSLRWGGETQYF.

V is TRBV5-4 and J is TRBJ2-1, with 7 bases matching TRBD2. There are 16 residues in the CDR3. The germline V gene has CDR1 SGHNT and CDR2 YYREEE (reference sequence). Losses at the gene ends were 1 base for V and 6 bases for J; bases not matched to a gene: 10. CDR3 DNA sequence: TGTGCCAGCAGCTTGTGGTTAGCGGGTGGGGTCAATGAGCAGTTCTTC. Translating it yields CASSLWLAGGVNEQFF. The variable domain in full, with the rest retrieved from reference TRBV5-4 and TRBJ2-1, is ETGVTQSPTHLIKTRGQQVTLRCSSQSGHNTVSWYQQALGQGPQFIFQYYREEENGRGNFPPRFSGLQFPNYSSELNVNALELDDSALYLCASSLWLAGGVNEQFFGPGTRLTVL.

V gene TRBV10-3 combines with J gene TRBJ2-3; TRBD2 agrees at 7 bases. Germline assignment: CDR1 ENHRY and CDR2 SYGVKD. The junction had 2 bases not matched to a gene; V was cut back by 4 bases and J by 1 base. The length of the CDR3 is 14 residues. This chain's CDR3 is CAISGRERTDTQYF. CDR3 DNA sequence: TGTGCCATCAGTGGGCGGGAGCGCACAGATACGCAGTATTTT.

The V call is TRBV29-1, the J call TRBJ1-1, with TRBD1 identical over 8 bases. Germline V gene data show CDR1 as SQVTM and CDR2 as ANQGSEA. V shed 8 bases and J 3 bases; nucleotides not matched to a gene: 14. The CDR3 is made up of 15 amino acids. CDR3 in amino acids: CSTPRETGVYTEAFF. CDR3 nucleotides: TGCAGCACTCCCCGAGAGACAGGGGTATACACTGAAGCTTTCTTT.

The chain employs TRBV18 and TRBJ1-4, with D unresolved. The CDR3 runs to 13 residues. V was clipped by 5 bases and J by 6 bases, with 10 bases between them. Germline-derived CDR1 and CDR2 are KGHSH and LQKENI. In nucleotides, the CDR3 is TGTGCCAGCTCAGGGCGGAGAGATGAAAAACTGTTTTTT. Its translation: CASSGRRDEKLFF.

The chain links TRBV6-6 to TRBJ1-1, with unresolved D. Between the trimmed V and J ends, which lost 4 bases and 1 base, there was a span of 7 bases. CDR3 length: 13 residues. CDR1 is MNHNY, CDR2 SVGAGI, per germline (reference sequence). The CDR3 protein is CASSWQSNTEAFF. The CDR3 DNA reads TGTGCCAGCAGTTGGCAGTCGAACACTGAAGCTTTCTTT.

The chain has TRBV9 and TRBJ1-1; tentative D call: TRBD1 (5 bases). The CDR3 has 14 residues. Germline V lookup: CDR1 SGDLS, CDR2 YYNGEE. V lost 2 bases, J lost 1 base, and 9 bases lay in between. The CDR3 protein is CASSVQGENTEAFF. DNA of the CDR3: TGTGCCAGCAGCGTCCAGGGTGAGAACACTGAAGCTTTCTTT.

The chain combines TRBV9 with TRBJ1-1; D gene uncertain. V was clipped by 0 bases and J by 0 bases, with 9 bases between them. CDR1 is SGDLS, CDR2 YYNGEE, per germline. The CDR3 consists of 15 residues. CDR3 sequence (DNA): TGTGCCAGCAGCGTAGAACCGGGTTTGAACACTGAAGCTTTCTTT. Its translation: CASSVEPGLNTEAFF.

The chain links TRBV4-1 to TRBJ2-3; the D is unclear. CDR3 length: 12 amino acids. Germline V gives CDR1 MGHRA, CDR2 YSYEKL. The ends were cut back, 3 bases at V and 2 bases at J, with 3 bases in the middle. CDR3 coding DNA: TGCGCCAGCAGCCAGGTCACAGATACGCAGTATTTT. Residues: CASSQVTDTQYF.

The V gene is TRBV21-1, the J gene TRBJ2-3. TRBV21-1 is deemed a pseudogene. The CDR3 is made up of 13 amino acids. Here the CDR3 DNA reads TGTGCCAGCAGCAAAGAAGGCCGTGATACGCAGTATTTT. This codes for CASSKEGRDTQYF.

The chain links TRBV30 to TRBJ2-2, with D perhaps matching TRBD2 (5 bases). CDR1 is GTSNPN, CDR2 SVGIG, per germline (reference sequence). The CDR3 is 14 residues long. The V and J ends lost 6 bases and 4 bases respectively, with 15 bases between them. CDR3 DNA sequence: TGTGCCTGTAATTATGGACTTCTCACCGGGGAGCTGTTTTTT. Its protein product is CACNYGLLTGELFF.

The CDR3 coding sequence is TGTGCCAGCAGTTACGAGGGGCTGGGTGGGCATGAGCAGTTCTTC. Encoded protein: CASSYEGLGGHEQFF. The J gene is TRBJ2-1, the V gene TRBV6-6; D assignment may be TRBD1 or TRBD2 (5 bases each). CDR1 and CDR2 from the germline V gene are MNHNY and SVGAGI (reference sequence). Trimming cost V 2 bases and J 8 bases, with 16 bases left between them. The CDR3 covers 15 residues.